This T cell receptor (beta chain) was observed in a study of CD8+ T cells in alopecia areata (dated by TCRdb to the late 2010s). Regarding the complete study: The treated patients took part in an open-label pilot trial in which moderate-to-severe alopecia areata was treated with oral tofacitinib at 5 to 10 mg twice daily. immunoSEQ multiplex PCR using 35 Vbeta forward primers and 13 Jbeta reverse primers was used to amplify TCRbeta CDR3 regions. In both human patients and the C3H/HeJ mouse model, the study applied high-throughput TCRbeta sequencing to look at T cell clonal expansion in alopecia areata. Tofacitinib was given for 6 to 18 months, followed by 6 months of follow-up off drug to assess delayed response and recurrence. Scalp tissue and sorted CD4+ and CD8+ peripheral blood T cells from patchy and totalis/universalis alopecia areata patients and from healthy controls were covered by human TCRbeta sequencing. Patients on tofacitinib were biopsied at baseline and after 4 and 24 weeks of treatment, and several of the patients also had a later scalp biopsy. RNA came from the PAXgene miRNA kit for fixed scalp, the miRNeasy kit for PBMCs, and the RNeasy kit for mouse skin. Clonality in the scalp was compared among normal scalp (n=4), patchy alopecia areata scalp (n=8), and alopecia totalis/universalis scalp (n=8). What the authors observed across the whole study: Compared with normal scalp, lesional scalp, particularly in alopecia totalis/universalis, had higher clonality and more expanded CD8+ clones, which suggests antigenic drive. Compared with mice, TCR sequences shared between patients were less clear, possibly partly because of HLA diversity across the patient population. Resident alphabeta T cells in normal human skin are also sequenced, complicating scalp TCR repertoire analysis, unlike mouse skin dominated by gammadelta T cells.

This clone appeared a few times. The target of this receptor is not known. No base quality values were provided; no much bigger clone lies one nucleotide off. Germline trimming amounts to 4 bases on V and 7 bases on J, with 5 as the count of junction bases outside the gene matches. The CDR3 spans 14 residues, from the cysteine through the phenylalanine. Just the 42-base CDR3 DNA is kept, in frame starting at base 1. The germline V gene encodes CDR1 PRHDT and CDR2 FYEKMQ (reference sequence). The intended sense of this specimen's time point label: baseline before oral tofacitinib. Lesional scalp punch biopsies and peripheral blood were collected from alopecia areata patients. After PBMCs were isolated by density centrifugation and stained for CD3, CD4 and CD8, a FACSAria was used to sort CD4+ and CD8+ T cells. Libraries were built with the immunoSEQ multiplex PCR assay. For TCR sequencing, RNA was extracted from every sample and reverse transcribed into cDNA to serve as template. SuperScript III was used to make first-strand cDNA, primed with a 2:1 mix of oligo-dT and random hexamers. A synthetic immune receptor repertoire was used to gauge amplification bias, and whatever bias remained was removed computationally. The paper's processing steps were these. Raw reads were preprocessed to remove errors, and CDR3 was defined according to IMGT conventions as the region from the conserved cysteine to phenylalanine. Clonality was calculated as 1 minus Shannon entropy normalized by log2 of the number of productive unique TCRs. Scalp TCRbeta sequences were cross-referenced with sorted blood CD4 and CD8 repertoires so that the CD4 or CD8 identity of scalp clones could be inferred. The clones in this table, taken by TCRdb from immuneACCESS, are in-frame only. Not every clone is retained; where verified, under half of the shortfall comes from an unresolved V gene, and the cause of the rest is unknown. V, J and clone size were drawn from that table, and D and trimming were deduced from the DNA. This sample comprises about 130,000 clones, 49% of them detected only once. The ten largest make up around a sixth of the sample.

Recombination connected TRBV13 to TRBJ2-1; 9 junctional bases match TRBD2. The material sequenced was CD8+ T cells sorted from blood, taken at week 0. This receptor was identified in a human donor with alopecia areata. The CDR3 loop reads CASSSRLAANEQFF. The DNA sequence is TGTGCCAGCAGCTCCCGACTAGCGGCGAATGAGCAGTTCTTC.